Listed below are T cell receptor beta chains from one sample, sequenced in a study of T cell responses to AZD1222 COVID-19 vaccine. The data were produced by immunoSEQ multiplex PCR, yet TCRdb's version contains in-frame clones alone and is incomplete. This sample has 80,000 to 130,000 clones, with around nine tenths found just once. Material: peripheral blood, obtained on day 0 of AZD1222 vaccination. The receptor set was obtained from an adult in good health. Both conserved end residues are part of each CDR3. Fields, in order: CDR3 DNA, CDR3 protein, V gene, J gene, D gene, clone size. D genes are given only for firm matches. Not all rows give a size; the values are once, few, many and, for expanded clones, a class.

DNA: TGTGCCAGCAGCCGGGGACAGGGGCCGAACACTGAAGCTTTCTTT
CDR3: CASSRGQGPNTEAFF
V: TRBV3-1/TRBV3-2
J: TRBJ1-1
D: TRBD1
size: NA

DNA: TGTGCCAGCAGCTTACAGGGGGATTTCACCCGATATGAAAAACTGTTTTTT
CDR3: CASSLQGDFTRYEKLFF
V: TRBV13
J: TRBJ1-4
D: TRBD1
size: NA

DNA: TGTGCCAGCAGCCAAAATAATGGGAGCAATCAGCCCCAGCATTTT
CDR3: CASSQNNGSNQPQHF
V: TRBV3-1/TRBV3-2
J: TRBJ1-5
D: NA
size: NA

DNA: TGTGCCAGTAGTATTAATGAGGGGACGCGGGGCTACACCTTC
CDR3: CASSINEGTRGYTF
V: TRBV19
J: TRBJ1-2
D: NA
size: NA

DNA: TGTGCCAGCTCACCAGGGCAGGGGAATCAGCCCCAGCATTTT
CDR3: CASSPGQGNQPQHF
V: TRBV18
J: TRBJ1-5
D: NA
size: NA

DNA: TGTGCCAGTCACAGGGCCGGTGAAGCTTTCTTT
CDR3: CASHRAGEAFF
V: TRBV6-5
J: TRBJ1-1
D: NA
size: NA

DNA: TGTGCCAGTTCGGGACAGGGGGTGGGCGGCTACACCTTC
CDR3: CASSGQGVGGYTF
V: TRBV28
J: TRBJ1-2
D: TRBD1
size: NA

DNA: TGTGCCAGCAGTTGTGGGACAGGGGAAAGGAGCCACCATAATTCACCCCTCCACTTT
CDR3: CASSCGTGERSHHNSPLHF
V: TRBV6-8
J: TRBJ1-6
D: TRBD1
size: NA

DNA: TGTGCCAGCAGTGGTCCAGGTGGGGGCAATCAGCCCCAGCATTTT
CDR3: CASSGPGGGNQPQHF
V: TRBV2
J: TRBJ1-5
D: NA
size: NA

DNA: TGTGCCAGCAGTTACGAACAGACCTACGAGCAGTACTTC
CDR3: CASSYEQTYEQYF
V: TRBV6-2/TRBV6-3
J: TRBJ2-7
D: NA
size: NA

DNA: TGTGCCAGTAGTAGGGCAGTGAACACTGAAGCTTTCTTT
CDR3: CASSRAVNTEAFF
V: TRBV19
J: TRBJ1-1
D: NA
size: NA

DNA: TGTGCCAGCAAAAAAGCAGGGACTAGCGTAGAGCAGTTCTTC
CDR3: CASKKAGTSVEQFF
V: TRBV7-2
J: TRBJ2-1
D: TRBD2
size: NA

DNA: TGTGCCAGCAGCCAGCGCCGAGGGACGGAGGCTTTCTTT
CDR3: CASSQRRGTEAFF
V: TRBV3-1/TRBV3-2
J: TRBJ1-1
D: NA
size: once

DNA: TGTGCCTGGAACCCGGGCCCAAATGAAAAACTGTTTTTT
CDR3: CAWNPGPNEKLFF
V: TRBV30
J: TRBJ1-4
D: NA
size: NA

DNA: TGCGCCAGCAGCCAAGATCTGAGGCTAGCCCTCTACGAGCAGTACTTC
CDR3: CASSQDLRLALYEQYF
V: TRBV4-1
J: TRBJ2-7
D: NA
size: NA

DNA: TGTGCCAGCAGTCCCACAGGGGGCTTCCCCAATCAGCCCCAGCATTTT
CDR3: CASSPTGGFPNQPQHF
V: TRBV7-2
J: TRBJ1-5
D: TRBD1
size: NA

DNA: TGTGCCAGCTCAACCCGGGTTGGGAGCCAAGAGACCCAGTACTTC
CDR3: CASSTRVGSQETQYF
V: TRBV18
J: TRBJ2-5
D: NA
size: NA

DNA: TGTGCCAGCAGCCCATGGGGACAGGCGGGGGATCAGCCCCAGCATTTT
CDR3: CASSPWGQAGDQPQHF
V: TRBV4-2
J: TRBJ1-5
D: TRBD1
size: few

DNA: TGTGCCAGCAGCTCGGGAGGGACAGGGGGCCTGGAGACCCAGTACTTC
CDR3: CASSSGGTGGLETQYF
V: TRBV5-4
J: TRBJ2-5
D: TRBD1
size: NA

DNA: TGTGCCAGCAGCTTAGGGACTGGGGCCAACGTCCTGACTTTC
CDR3: CASSLGTGANVLTF
V: TRBV5-4
J: TRBJ2-6
D: NA
size: NA

DNA: TGTGCCAGCTCAGAGGGCTTGTCTACTGAAGCTTTCTTT
CDR3: CASSEGLSTEAFF
V: TRBV18
J: TRBJ1-1
D: NA
size: few

DNA: TGCGCCAGCAGCCAAGGACCAGCGGGGGGCCTCCGATCCTACAATGAGCAGTTCTTC
CDR3: CASSQGPAGGLRSYNEQFF
V: TRBV4-1
J: TRBJ2-1
D: TRBD2
size: NA

DNA: TGTGCCAGCAGGAGACAGGGGTACTCCTACGAGCAGTACTTC
CDR3: CASRRQGYSYEQYF
V: TRBV28
J: TRBJ2-7
D: TRBD1
size: NA

DNA: TGTGCCAGCAGCCTCACGGGGGGGGCAGATACGCAGTATTTT
CDR3: CASSLTGGADTQYF
V: TRBV7-9
J: TRBJ2-3
D: TRBD2
size: NA

DNA: TGTGCCAGCAGCCAACCAGCGGGGATTCAAGAGACCCAGTACTTC
CDR3: CASSQPAGIQETQYF
V: TRBV3-1/TRBV3-2
J: TRBJ2-5
D: TRBD2
size: once

DNA: TGCAGCGGGGGGGCAGCTAACTATGGCTACACCTTC
CDR3: CSGGAANYGYTF
V: TRBV29-1
J: TRBJ1-2
D: NA
size: NA

DNA: TGTGCCAGCAGCATACAGGGGTTAGATACGCAGTATTTT
CDR3: CASSIQGLDTQYF
V: TRBV3-1/TRBV3-2
J: TRBJ2-3
D: TRBD1
size: NA

DNA: TGTGCCAGCATCCCCGGACAGGGAACTAATGAAAAACTGTTTTTT
CDR3: CASIPGQGTNEKLFF
V: TRBV2
J: TRBJ1-4
D: TRBD1
size: NA

DNA: TGTGCCAGTAGTAATCCGGGGCACACCGGGGAGCTGTTTTTT
CDR3: CASSNPGHTGELFF
V: TRBV19
J: TRBJ2-2
D: NA
size: NA

DNA: TGTGCCAGCAGCAGGACCCCAGGGGTAACTGAAGCTTTCTTT
CDR3: CASSRTPGVTEAFF
V: TRBV7-2
J: TRBJ1-1
D: NA
size: NA

DNA: TGTGCCAGCAGTTCGCTAGGGACAGGGATCTATGGCTACACCTTC
CDR3: CASSSLGTGIYGYTF
V: TRBV27
J: TRBJ1-2
D: TRBD1
size: NA

DNA: TGTGCCAGCAGTGGGAACAGGGGCGATAGGAATTCACCCCTCCACTTT
CDR3: CASSGNRGDRNSPLHF
V: TRBV25-1
J: TRBJ1-6
D: TRBD1
size: NA

DNA: TGTGCCAGCAGTTCTAACAGGGTGAGGAACACCGGGGAGCTGTTTTTT
CDR3: CASSSNRVRNTGELFF
V: TRBV6-6
J: TRBJ2-2
D: NA
size: NA

DNA: TGTGCCAGCAGCGACAGAACTAATGAAAAACTGTTTTTT
CDR3: CASSDRTNEKLFF
V: TRBV11-2
J: TRBJ1-4
D: NA
size: NA

DNA: TGTGCCAGCAGTATACAGGGTGTAGGCACTGAAGCTTTCTTT
CDR3: CASSIQGVGTEAFF
V: TRBV6-5
J: TRBJ1-1
D: NA
size: NA

DNA: TGTGCCAGCAGCCCTGACAGGGCTGGGCCCCAGCATTTT
CDR3: CASSPDRAGPQHF
V: TRBV7-7
J: TRBJ1-5
D: TRBD1
size: NA

DNA: TGTGCCAGCAGTAATACAGAGTTGTTGAACTATGGCTACACCTTC
CDR3: CASSNTELLNYGYTF
V: TRBV6-5
J: TRBJ1-2
D: NA
size: NA

DNA: TGTGCCAGCAGCTTAGGGCAGAACACTGAAGCTTTCTTT
CDR3: CASSLGQNTEAFF
V: TRBV7-2
J: TRBJ1-1
D: NA
size: NA

DNA: TGTGCCAGCAGCTCAGTAAACACTGAAGCTTTCTTT
CDR3: CASSSVNTEAFF
V: TRBV7-9
J: TRBJ1-1
D: NA
size: NA

DNA: TGTGCCATCAGTGAAGGACAGGGGGTCAAGGCTTTCTTT
CDR3: CAISEGQGVKAFF
V: TRBV10-3
J: TRBJ1-1
D: TRBD1
size: NA

DNA: TGTGCCAGCAGCCGCGGGCTAGCGGGCGAGGAAGAGACCCAGTACTTC
CDR3: CASSRGLAGEEETQYF
V: TRBV5-8
J: TRBJ2-5
D: TRBD2
size: NA

DNA: TGTGCCACCAGCAGGGACGCAACTAATGAAAAACTGTTTTTT
CDR3: CATSRDATNEKLFF
V: TRBV15
J: TRBJ1-4
D: NA
size: NA

DNA: TGTGCCAGCAGCTTAAGGGTGGTAGGAGCCTATAATTCACCCCTCCACTTT
CDR3: CASSLRVVGAYNSPLHF
V: TRBV11-2
J: TRBJ1-6
D: NA
size: NA

DNA: TGCAGCGTCGGGGGGGTCGGCGGGGAGCTGTTTTTT
CDR3: CSVGGVGGELFF
V: TRBV29-1
J: TRBJ2-2
D: TRBD2
size: NA

DNA: TGTGCCATTGACAAGGGGAGAACTGAAGCTTTCTTT
CDR3: CAIDKGRTEAFF
V: TRBV7-2
J: TRBJ1-1
D: NA
size: NA

DNA: TGTGCCAGCAGTCCGGGAGGACAGGGGCCCCGCTACACCTTC
CDR3: CASSPGGQGPRYTF
V: TRBV28
J: TRBJ1-2
D: TRBD1
size: once

DNA: TGCGCCAGCAGCTGGGGGAGTAACACTGAAGCTTTCTTT
CDR3: CASSWGSNTEAFF
V: TRBV5-1
J: TRBJ1-1
D: NA
size: NA

DNA: TGCGCCAGCAGCCCCGGACCTGGGCTGAGAAATTCACCCCTCCACTTT
CDR3: CASSPGPGLRNSPLHF
V: TRBV5-1
J: TRBJ1-6
D: NA
size: NA

DNA: TGTGCCAGCAGTTACTACCTCCGGACACCCGAGACTGAAGCTTTCTTT
CDR3: CASSYYLRTPETEAFF
V: TRBV6-5
J: TRBJ1-1
D: NA
size: NA

DNA: TGTGCCAGCAGCTTAGCCTGGGTCGTGAATCAGCCCCAGCATTTT
CDR3: CASSLAWVVNQPQHF
V: TRBV7-8
J: TRBJ1-5
D: NA
size: NA

DNA: TGTGCCAGCAGCTTAGAAAATGGCAGGGGGCTGAACAATGAGCAGTTCTTC
CDR3: CASSLENGRGLNNEQFF
V: TRBV7-8
J: TRBJ2-1
D: TRBD1
size: once

DNA: TGTGCCACCAGCAGAGGGGGACACCTCTATGGCTACACCTTC
CDR3: CATSRGGHLYGYTF
V: TRBV15
J: TRBJ1-2
D: NA
size: NA

DNA: TGTGCCAGCAGCTCGAGGACAGGGGAACACTATGGCTACACCTTC
CDR3: CASSSRTGEHYGYTF
V: TRBV7-2
J: TRBJ1-2
D: TRBD1
size: many

DNA: TGTGCCAGCAGACTCACGGGACACGGGGGTACTGAAGCTTTCTTT
CDR3: CASRLTGHGGTEAFF
V: TRBV27
J: TRBJ1-1
D: NA
size: NA

DNA: TGTGCCGCGGGACAGCCAGGGGGTCTAGCCCAGCATTTT
CDR3: CAAGQPGGLAQHF
V: TRBV6-5
J: TRBJ1-5
D: TRBD1
size: NA

DNA: TGTGCCAGCAGCCCCCAACAGGGACAGAGAACCTTAGAAAAACTGTTTTTT
CDR3: CASSPQQGQRTLEKLFF
V: TRBV7-6
J: TRBJ1-4
D: TRBD1
size: NA

DNA: TGTGCCAGCAGCCCCCAACTAGCGGGGGCCCAAGAGACCCAGTACTTC
CDR3: CASSPQLAGAQETQYF
V: TRBV9
J: TRBJ2-5
D: TRBD2
size: NA

DNA: TGTGCCAGCAATCAAGGGGAGGGCTTGAGTGCTTTCTTT
CDR3: CASNQGEGLSAFF
V: TRBV6-5
J: TRBJ1-1
D: NA
size: NA

DNA: TGTGCCAGCAGCCGGGGACTAAACAATGAGCAGTTCTTC
CDR3: CASSRGLNNEQFF
V: TRBV5-5
J: TRBJ2-1
D: TRBD2
size: few

DNA: TGTGCCATCAAAGTTCAGGGGGCAGGAGGCTACACCTTC
CDR3: CAIKVQGAGGYTF
V: TRBV10-3
J: TRBJ1-2
D: TRBD1
size: NA